Below, 20 T cell receptor beta chains from the same sample are listed, as sequenced in a study of blood T cell repertoires in COVID-19. Repertoires were generated with immunoSEQ multiplex PCR, while TCRdb's copy carries only in-frame clones and drops some. The sample shows some 87,000 clones, 89% of them seen only once. Sequencing used peripheral blood. The receptor set was obtained from a woman between 65 and 79 years old with acute or convalescent COVID-19.

This chain connects TRBV6-1 to TRBJ1-2; D is unclear. This CDR3 region has 15 residues. The V end was cut by 0 bases, the J end by 12 bases, with 20 bases between. The germline CDR1 and CDR2 sequences are MNHNS and SASEGT. The CDR3: CASSEAGGRAPPDTF. Written as DNA, the CDR3 is TGTGCCAGCAGTGAAGCGGGAGGGAGGGCCCCACCAGACACCTTC.

The chain recombines TRBV28 with TRBJ1-6, with 9 bases matching TRBD1. This CDR3 has 14 residues. V shed 10 bases and J 8 bases; nucleotides not matched to a gene: 9. The germline V gene encodes CDR1 MDHEN and CDR2 SYDVKM. The CDR3 loop reads CAITEQGAYSPLHF. CDR3 in DNA: TGTGCCATCACTGAACAGGGGGCTTATTCACCCCTCCACTTT.

The V and J genes are TRBV6-5 and TRBJ1-6, with unresolved D. Trimming shortened V by 6 bases and J by 0 bases, and 9 bases separated the two germline ends. CDR3 length equals 15 residues. The germline gives CDR1 MNHEY, CDR2 SVGAGI. CDR3 sequence reads: CASRLQSSYNSPLHF. The CDR3 DNA sequence: TGTGCCAGCAGGTTACAGAGCTCCTATAATTCACCCCTCCACTTT.

The rearrangement links TRBV4-1 to TRBJ2-5, with 10 bases fitting TRBD2. Germline assignment: CDR1 MGHRA and CDR2 YSYEKL. The CDR3 spans 18 residues. V shed 0 bases and J 0 bases; nucleotides not matched to a gene: 7. The chain's CDR3 is CASSQEGTSAAYQETQYF. The CDR3 nucleotides are TGCGCCAGCAGCCAAGAGGGGACTAGCGCCGCGTACCAAGAGACCCAGTACTTC.

About this clone: Germline and junction disagree at one end, which may indicate a read error. The J gene is TRBJ1-2, the V gene TRBV5-1, with D possibly matching TRBD1 (6 bases). The germline CDR1 and CDR2 sequences are SGHRS and YFSETQ. This CDR3 contains 14 residues. CDR3 sequence: CASNLAGADYGYTF. The CDR3 DNA reads TGCGCCAGCAACTTGGCAGGGGCGGACTATGGCTACACCTTC. Full variable domain (outside the CDR3, taken from reference TRBV5-1 and TRBJ1-2): KAGVTQTPRYLIKTRGQQVTLSCSPISGHRSVSWYQQTPGQGLQFLFEYFSETQRNKGNFPGRFSGRQFSNSRSEMNVSTLELGDSALYLCASNLAGADYGYTFGSGTRLTVV.

The chain employs TRBV7-2 and TRBJ1-5; possibly TRBD1 for D (5 bases). Germline CDR1 is SGHTA and CDR2 is FQGNSA. Trimming stripped 2 bases from V and 4 bases from J, with 12 bases between. This CDR3 contains 15 residues. The CDR3 spells CASSLWLTGNQPQHF. CDR3 sequence (DNA): TGTGCCAGCAGCTTATGGCTTACAGGTAATCAGCCCCAGCATTTT.

The chain links TRBV6-5 to TRBJ2-1; tentatively, D is TRBD2 (7 bases). CDR1 and CDR2 from the germline V gene are MNHEY and SVGAGI. V lost 7 bases and J lost 4, with 17 bases in between. This CDR3 contains 15 residues. The CDR3 DNA is TGTGCCAGCACCCTAGGGGGTAGCGGGTACAATGAGCAGTTCTTC. Translated: CASTLGGSGYNEQFF.

The table lists this clone with a few counts. The chain has TRBV2 and TRBJ2-7; D call uncertain. The germline V gene has CDR1 SNHLY and CDR2 FYNNEI. The CDR3 is 11 residues long. Trimming took 9 bases from V and 4 from J, leaving 10 bases between them. The CDR3 nucleotides are TGTGCCAGTGGCCCTCGATACGAGCAGTACTTC. The encoded protein is CASGPRYEQYF.

The J gene is TRBJ1-1, the V gene TRBV10-3; 8 bases line up with TRBD1. The CDR3 runs to 13 residues. The V and J ends lost 3 bases and 7 bases, in that order; junction bases with no gene match: 4. Looked up from germline, CDR1 is ENHRY and CDR2 is SYGVKD. The CDR3 DNA reads as TGTGCCATCAGTGAAAGGACAGGGCATGAAGCTTTCTTT. Residues: CAISERTGHEAFF.

The V and J genes are TRBV5-1 and TRBJ1-6; TRBD1 matches 8 bases. V dropped 0 bases and J dropped 8; count of bases not matched to a gene: 7. The CDR3 sequence is 16 residues long. Germline CDR1 and CDR2: SGHRS and YFSETQ. This CDR3 reads CASSLEYGQGYSPLHF. DNA for the CDR3: TGCGCCAGCAGCTTGGAGTACGGACAGGGTTATTCACCCCTCCACTTT.

This clone was found once. This chain connects TRBV4-2 to TRBJ2-6; TRBD1 agrees at 10 bases. CDR1 and CDR2 from the germline V gene are LGHNA and YNFKEQ. V dropped 3 bases and J dropped 2; count of bases not matched to a gene: 4. This CDR3 has 17 residues. CDR3 protein: CASSQGTGVPGANVLTF. CDR3 in DNA: TGTGCCAGCAGCCAGGGGACAGGGGTTCCTGGGGCCAACGTCCTGACTTTC.

This clone was recorded only once. The CDR3 DNA sequence: TGTGCCAGCAGGTTGAGGGTACTGGGCGGCTACACCTTC. Translating it yields CASRLRVLGGYTF. The rearrangement links TRBV2 to TRBJ1-2; D gene ambiguous. This CDR3 region has 13 residues. V was cut by 6 bases and J by 8 bases, with 16 bases left in between. Germline assignment: CDR1 SNHLY and CDR2 FYNNEI.

The chain links TRBV3-1 (or the pseudogene TRBV3-2) to TRBJ1-1; maybe TRBD1 (6 bases). Germline V gene lookup returns CDR1 LGHDT and CDR2 YNNKEL (reference sequence). The CDR3 loop spans 12 amino acids. Trimming stripped 1 base from V and 8 bases from J, with 8 bases between. The CDR3: CASSQAGQEAFF. As DNA, the CDR3 is TGTGCCAGCAGCCAAGCCGGACAGGAAGCTTTCTTT.

V usage is TRBV2 and J usage is TRBJ2-3; 8 positions match TRBD1. The germline V gene encodes CDR1 SNHLY and CDR2 FYNNEI. The length of the CDR3 is 14 residues. With 6 bases clipped from V and 2 bases from J, the junction kept 4 bases outside the gene matches. In nucleotides, the CDR3 is TGTGCCAGCAGATCGACAGGGGCCACAGATACGCAGTATTTT. This encodes CASRSTGATDTQYF.

CDR3 in amino acids: CASSLAGAQRDTQYF. DNA of the CDR3: TGTGCCAGCAGTTTAGCGGGGGCCCAGCGGGATACGCAGTATTTT. The J gene is TRBJ2-3, the V gene TRBV28; possible D gene TRBD2, 7 bases. The germline gives CDR1 MDHEN, CDR2 SYDVKM. V lost 2 bases and J lost 6, with 15 bases in between. This CDR3 is built from 15 residues.

This chain joins TRBV5-5 and TRBJ2-5; D is uncertain. The V end was cut by 2 bases, the J end by 2 bases, with 16 bases between. CDR3 size: 16 residues. Germline assignment: CDR1 SGHKS and CDR2 YYEKEE (reference sequence). CDR3 amino acids: CASSLNQQATQETQYF. For the CDR3, the DNA is TGTGCCAGCAGCTTAAACCAGCAGGCAACACAAGAGACCCAGTACTTC.

This clone appeared once. The V call is TRBV19, the J call TRBJ1-2; TRBD1 agrees at 9 bases. The CDR3 loop spans 15 amino acids. Germline CDR1 LNHDA, CDR2 SQIVND (reference sequence). After removal of 4 bases from V and 7 bases from J, the junction contained 10 bases not matched to a gene. CDR3 nucleotides: TGTGCCAGTAGTAGAGACCGGGACAGGGCGTTTGGCTACACCTTC. Its protein product is CASSRDRDRAFGYTF.

The genes are TRBV14 and TRBJ2-5; 11 bases line up with TRBD1. The ends lost 1 base at V and 2 bases at J; junction bases unmatched: 9. In germline, CDR1 is SGHDN, CDR2 FVKESK. The CDR3 spans 18 residues. The CDR3 nucleotides read TGTGCCAGCAGCCAAGCCTACTCCGGGACAGGGGGACAAGAGACCCAGTACTTC. Protein sequence: CASSQAYSGTGGQETQYF.

In this sample, this clone turned up once. This chain connects TRBV3-1 (or the pseudogene TRBV3-2) to TRBJ2-3; perhaps TRBD2 as D (5 bases). Deletions cut 3 bases from V and 1 base from J, with 17 bases between. Germline lookup yields CDR1 LGHDT and CDR2 YNNKEL (reference sequence). The CDR3 covers 17 residues. The CDR3 region has the DNA TGTGCCAGCAGCCAGATTCGGACTCTGACTGGCACAGATACGCAGTATTTT. It translates to CASSQIRTLTGTDTQYF.

CDR3 protein: CASSPPKGVSGGLYEQYV. DNA of the CDR3: TGTGCCAGCAGCCCCCCCAAGGGGGTGAGCGGGGGCCTCTACGAGCAGTACGTC. This chain connects TRBV3-1 (or the pseudogene TRBV3-2) to TRBJ2-7; 8 positions agree with TRBD2. The CDR3 contains 18 residues. Germline values: CDR1 LGHDT, CDR2 YNNKEL (reference sequence). V shed 4 bases, J shed 3 bases, and the junction held 17 bases outside the gene matches.